This T cell receptor (beta chain) was captured by sequencing in a study of T cells in Graves' hyperthyroidism and ophthalmopathy. Regions amplified from RNA transcripts were the TCR beta CDR3 regions. RT-PCR in the first round (using the HTBI primer set) targeted the TCR CDR3. Using its own MiXCR run on the multiplex PCR reads, TCRdb lists one record per CDR3 protein. The table has around 610,000 distinct CDR3 sequences, about 15% seen once. The CDR3 sequence is 16 residues long. V shed 5 bases and J 2 bases; nucleotides not matched to a gene: 9. Per the germline V gene, CDR1 is SGHAT and CDR2 is FQDESV (reference sequence).

The receptor comes from a woman aged 35 to 49 with Graves' ophthalmopathy. The chain combines TRBV11-1 with TRBJ2-3, with 8 bases matching TRBD2. Sequencing input: blood. This CDR3 reads CASSLRLAPYTDTQYF. For the CDR3, the DNA is TGTGCCAGCAGCCTCCGACTAGCGCCTTACACAGATACGCAGTATTTT.